This section outlines one TCR beta chain sequence together with its context. Original handling: Cell counts per sample came from amplifying reference gene primers. Profiled with immunoSEQ multiplex PCR; TCRdb holds only in-frame clones, not every one. V, J and clone size were drawn from that table, and D and trimming were deduced from the DNA. The sample contains approximately 170,000 clones, roughly 80% of which appear only once. The data derive from a study of blood T cell repertoires in COVID-19. Residents of about 25 US areas, aged about 18 to 100 years, made up the participants. Clinical histories supplied by participants themselves formed the basis of cohort assignment. For recovered donors of Cohort 3, there were two negative PCRs, clearance, or symptom resolution. The V gene's germline CDR1 is SGHTA and CDR2 FQGNSA. This CDR3 has 13 amino acids. V shed 4 bases and J shed 1 base, with 6 bases lying between them.

The TCR sequence derives from a woman aged 25 to 39 who had recovered from COVID-19. The chain is built from TRBV7-2 and TRBJ2-3; D gene unclear. Sequencing was done on a sample of PBMCs or T cells enriched from blood (not recorded which). The chain's CDR3 is CASSYRRTDTQYF. CDR3 DNA sequence: TGTGCCAGCAGCTACAGACGCACAGATACGCAGTATTTT. The full variable domain, in which reference TRBV7-2 and TRBJ2-3 provide the parts outside the CDR3, is GAGVSQSPSNKVTEKGKDVELRCDPISGHTALYWYRQSLGQGLEFLIYFQGNSAPDKSGLPSDRFSAERTGGSVSTLTIQRTQQEDSAVYLCASSYRRTDTQYFGPGTRLTVL.